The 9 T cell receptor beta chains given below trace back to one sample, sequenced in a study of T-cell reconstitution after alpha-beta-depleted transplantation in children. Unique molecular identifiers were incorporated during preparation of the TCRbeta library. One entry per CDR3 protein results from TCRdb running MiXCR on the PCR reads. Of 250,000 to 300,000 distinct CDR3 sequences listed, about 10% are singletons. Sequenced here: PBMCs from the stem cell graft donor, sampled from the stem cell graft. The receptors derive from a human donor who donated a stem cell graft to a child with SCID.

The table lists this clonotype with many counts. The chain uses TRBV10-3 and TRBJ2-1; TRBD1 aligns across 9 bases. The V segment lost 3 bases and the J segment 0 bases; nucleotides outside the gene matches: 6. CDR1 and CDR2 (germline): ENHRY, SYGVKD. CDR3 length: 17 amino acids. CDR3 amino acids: CAISEFGQGRSYNEQFF. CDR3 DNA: TGTGCCATCAGTGAATTCGGACAGGGGCGCTCCTACAATGAGCAGTTCTTC.

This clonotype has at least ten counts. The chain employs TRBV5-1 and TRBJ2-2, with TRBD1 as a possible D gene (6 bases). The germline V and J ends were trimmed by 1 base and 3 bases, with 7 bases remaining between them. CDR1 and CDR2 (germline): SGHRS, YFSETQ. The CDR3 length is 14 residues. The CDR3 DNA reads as TGCGCCAGCAGCTTGAGACAGGACACCGGGGAGCTGTTTTTT. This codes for CASSLRQDTGELFF. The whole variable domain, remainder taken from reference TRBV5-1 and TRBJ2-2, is KAGVTQTPRYLIKTRGQQVTLSCSPISGHRSVSWYQQTPGQGLQFLFEYFSETQRNKGNFPGRFSGRQFSNSRSEMNVSTLELGDSALYLCASSLRQDTGELFFGEGSRLTVL.

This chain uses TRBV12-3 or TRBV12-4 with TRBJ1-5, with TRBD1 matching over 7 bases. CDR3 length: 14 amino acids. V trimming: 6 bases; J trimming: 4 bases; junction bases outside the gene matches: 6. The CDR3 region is CASRYRDRNQPQHF. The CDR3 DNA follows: TGTGCCAGCAGGTACCGGGACAGAAATCAGCCCCAGCATTTT.

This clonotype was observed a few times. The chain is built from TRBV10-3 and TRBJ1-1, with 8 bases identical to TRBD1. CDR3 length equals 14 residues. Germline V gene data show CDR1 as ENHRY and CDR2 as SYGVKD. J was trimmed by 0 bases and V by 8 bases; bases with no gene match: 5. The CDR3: CAIGRDRMNTEAFF. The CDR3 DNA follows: TGTGCCATCGGGAGGGACAGGATGAACACTGAAGCTTTCTTT.

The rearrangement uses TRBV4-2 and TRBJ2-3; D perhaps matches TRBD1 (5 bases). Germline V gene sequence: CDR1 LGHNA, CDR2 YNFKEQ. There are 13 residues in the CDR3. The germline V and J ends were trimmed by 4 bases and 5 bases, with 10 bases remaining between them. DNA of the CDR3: TGTGCCAGCAGCCTCAACCAGGGAGATACGCAGTATTTT. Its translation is CASSLNQGDTQYF.

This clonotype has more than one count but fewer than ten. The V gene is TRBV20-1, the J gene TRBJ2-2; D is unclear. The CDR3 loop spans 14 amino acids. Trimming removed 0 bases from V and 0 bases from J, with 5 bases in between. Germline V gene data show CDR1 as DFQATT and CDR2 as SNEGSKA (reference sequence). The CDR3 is CSARDQPNTGELFF. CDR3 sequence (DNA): TGCAGTGCTAGAGATCAGCCGAACACCGGGGAGCTGTTTTTT.

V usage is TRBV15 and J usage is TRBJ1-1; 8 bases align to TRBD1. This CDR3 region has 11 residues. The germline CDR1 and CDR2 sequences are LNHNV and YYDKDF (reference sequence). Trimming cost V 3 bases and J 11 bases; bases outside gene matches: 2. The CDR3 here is CATSSDRGAFF. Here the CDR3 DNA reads TGTGCCACCAGCAGTGACAGGGGTGCTTTCTTT.

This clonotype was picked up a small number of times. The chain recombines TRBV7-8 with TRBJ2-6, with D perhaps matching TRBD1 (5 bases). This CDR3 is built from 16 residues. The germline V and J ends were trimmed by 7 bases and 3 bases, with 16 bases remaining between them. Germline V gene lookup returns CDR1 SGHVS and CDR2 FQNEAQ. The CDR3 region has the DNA TGTGCCAGCACCCAGTACGGCAGGGATGGGGCCAACGTCCTGACTTTC. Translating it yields CASTQYGRDGANVLTF.

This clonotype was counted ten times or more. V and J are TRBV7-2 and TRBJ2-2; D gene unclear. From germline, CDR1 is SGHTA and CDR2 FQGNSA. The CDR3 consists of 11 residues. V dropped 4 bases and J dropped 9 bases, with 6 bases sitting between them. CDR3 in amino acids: CASSYAWELFF. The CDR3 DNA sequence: TGTGCCAGCAGCTATGCGTGGGAGCTGTTTTTT.